This T cell receptor (beta chain) came from a study of OX40 agonist ivuxolimab in advanced cancers. On the study more broadly: Partial responses were seen in three patients, one with hepatocellular carcinoma and two with cutaneous melanoma.

Method: immunoSEQ multiplex PCR; TCRdb's copy keeps in-frame clones and lacks some. The table has about 82,000 clones, roughly 92% seen once; the top ten hold about 0.63%. The CDR3 is made up of 13 amino acids. Germline loops: CDR1 SNHLY, CDR2 FYNNEI. The V gene lost 6 bases and the J gene lost 4 bases, with 13 bases spanning the gap. V gene TRBV2 combines with J gene TRBJ2-7; D possibly corresponds to TRBD1 (6 bases). This TCR derives from an adult with an advanced solid tumor such as melanoma, head and neck, liver or kidney cancer. Here the sequenced sample was CD4+ or CD8+ T cells sorted from blood, taken in a trial of the OX40 agonist ivuxolimab. CDR3 DNA sequence: TGTGCCAGCAGGGCCGGACAGAAGTACGAGCAGTACTTC. It specifies CASRAGQKYEQYF.